The rows below give T cell receptor beta chains drawn from one sample of a study of blood T cell repertoires in COVID-19. Using immunoSEQ multiplex PCR, the repertoire was profiled, and TCRdb retains in-frame clones only, with some absent. The repertoire holds around 73,000 clones, with around 81% as singletons. Specimen: peripheral blood. The receptors here all came from a human donor in a cohort sampled during active COVID-19. The CDR3 runs from the conserved cysteine through the conserved F or W. D genes are given only for firm matches. Not every row has a clone size; where given, it reads once, few, many or a size class.

>.|TRBJ1-6|TRBV3-1/TRBV3-2|.
TGTGCCAGCAGCCAACAGGGTACCTATAATTCACCCCTCCACTTT
CASSQQGTYNSPLHF
>TRBD2|TRBJ2-1|TRBV3-1/TRBV3-2|many
TGTGCCAGCAGCCTCCAGAGCGGGGGCTACAATGAGCAGTTCTTC
CASSLQSGGYNEQFF
>.|TRBJ2-2|TRBV6-6|.
TGTGCCAGCAGTTACCAGACCCGGGCCGGGGAGCTGTTTTTT
CASSYQTRAGELFF
>.|TRBJ1-3|TRBV7-9|.
TGTGCCAGCAGCTTCCCCGGGACTCAATCCGGAAACACCATATATTTT
CASSFPGTQSGNTIYF
>.|TRBJ1-2|TRBV6-5|.
TGTGCCAGCAGCCCAACTGGGGGGGGTAAGGGTGGCTACACCTTC
CASSPTGGGKGGYTF
>TRBD2|TRBJ2-2|TRBV5-6|.
TGTGCCAGCAGCTTGGGACTAGCCCCCGGGGAGCTGTTTTTT
CASSLGLAPGELFF
>TRBD2|TRBJ2-2|TRBV28|.
TGTGCCCGCGGACTAGCGGGGGGGAAAACCGGGGAGCTGTTTTTT
CARGLAGGKTGELFF
>TRBD2|TRBJ2-4|TRBV4-3|.
TGCGCCAGCAGCCAAGACCCTTGGACTAGCAGTGCCAAAAACATTCAGTACTTC
CASSQDPWTSSAKNIQYF
>TRBD1|TRBJ1-2|TRBV5-6|.
TGTGCCAGCAGCGCCGCTCCAAACAGGGGCTTCGGCTACACCTTC
CASSAAPNRGFGYTF
>.|TRBJ2-5|TRBV28|.
TGTGCCAGCAGTTTAAGTGGGGCAGAGACCCAGTACTTC
CASSLSGAETQYF
>.|TRBJ2-7|TRBV19|.
TGTGCCAGTAGTATGAACTTCGTCTCCTACGAGCAGTACTTC
CASSMNFVSYEQYF
>.|TRBJ1-6|TRBV10-3|.
TGTGCCATCACTAACAGCTATAATTCACCCCTCCACTTT
CAITNSYNSPLHF
>TRBD1|TRBJ1-5|TRBV29-1|.
TGCAGCGTTCCCCCTGTGGACAGGGGTGATAGCAATCAGCCCCAGCATTTT
CSVPPVDRGDSNQPQHF
>.|TRBJ1-2|TRBV2|.
TGTGCCAGCAGTGAAGGTCAGCGAGGAGGCTATGGCTACACCTTC
CASSEGQRGGYGYTF
>TRBD1|TRBJ2-2|TRBV2|.
TGTGCCAGCAGGAGACAGGGTGGGAACACCGGGGAGCTGTTTTTT
CASRRQGGNTGELFF
>.|TRBJ2-2|TRBV6-5|.
TGTGCCAGCAGTTACTTTTCTAAGACCGGGGAGCTGTTTTTT
CASSYFSKTGELFF
>.|TRBJ1-5|TRBV4-1|.
TGCGCCAGCAGCCAAGGGCTATCGGGGTATAGCAATCAGCCCCAGCATTTT
CASSQGLSGYSNQPQHF
>TRBD2|TRBJ2-1|TRBV7-2|once
TGTGCCAGCAGCTTAGCGGGGGGGTGGTACAATGAGCAGTTCTTC
CASSLAGGWYNEQFF
>.|TRBJ2-6|TRBV19|once
TGTGCCAGTAGCCCCAACAGGGCTGGGGCCAACGTCCTGACTTTC
CASSPNRAGANVLTF
>TRBD2|TRBJ2-3|TRBV18|.
TGTGCCAGCTCCTCGACTAGCGGGGGCACAGATACGCAGTATTTT
CASSSTSGGTDTQYF
>.|TRBJ1-5|TRBV7-2|medium-sized
TGTGCCAGCAGCTGGCCTTCGCAGCCCCAGCATTTT
CASSWPSQPQHF
>TRBD1|TRBJ1-2|TRBV5-1|.
TGCGCCAGCAGCGAAACAGGGGACGGCTACACCTTC
CASSETGDGYTF
>.|TRBJ1-1|TRBV4-1|.
TGCGCCAGCAGCCAATCAGGCTCGAACACTGAAGCTTTCTTT
CASSQSGSNTEAFF
>TRBD2|TRBJ2-7|TRBV2|.
TGTGCCAGCAGGGAGGAGGGTAGTACTAGCGGCCCGTACGAGCAGTACTTC
CASREEGSTSGPYEQYF
>TRBD1|TRBJ2-1|TRBV5-4|.
TGTGCCAGCAGCAGCAACAGGGGACCCTACAATGAGCAGTTCTTC
CASSSNRGPYNEQFF
>.|TRBJ1-2|TRBV5-1|.
TGCGCCAGCAGCCGAAGGACAGACGGCTATGGCTACACCTTC
CASSRRTDGYGYTF
>TRBD1|TRBJ2-7|TRBV10-1|.
TGCGCCAGCAGTGAGTCTCGGACAGGGGGATCCCACGAGCAGTACTTC
CASSESRTGGSHEQYF
>.|TRBJ2-1|TRBV14|.
TGTGCCAGCAGCCCGGGGTATGAGCAGTTCTTC
CASSPGYEQFF
>TRBD2|TRBJ2-2|TRBV10-3|.
TGTGCCATCAGGACTTTAGGACTAGCGGGGACCACCGGGAACACCGGGGAGCTGTTTTTT
CAIRTLGLAGTTGNTGELFF
>TRBD1|TRBJ2-7|TRBV27|.
TGTGCCAGCAGTCCATTCTACAGGGGGGAGCAGTACTTC
CASSPFYRGEQYF
>TRBD1|TRBJ2-1|TRBV7-6|.
TGTGCCAGCAGCAAGGGACAGGGGGGGGTTGAGCAGTTCTTC
CASSKGQGGVEQFF
>TRBD1|TRBJ2-7|TRBV29-1|.
TGCAGTGCTTGGACAGGGGGATCCTACGAGCAGTACTTC
CSAWTGGSYEQYF
>.|TRBJ2-2|TRBV5-1|.
TGCGCCAGCAGCTCCGGACTTATCACCGGGGAGCTGTTTTTT
CASSSGLITGELFF
>.|TRBJ1-2|TRBV5-1|.
TGCGCCAGCAGCAGGACAGTGACTAACTATGGCTACACCTTC
CASSRTVTNYGYTF
>TRBD1|TRBJ1-1|TRBV15|.
TGTGCCACCAGCAGAATGATGGGACAGGGAGGGGACACTGAAGCTTTCTTT
CATSRMMGQGGDTEAFF
>TRBD1|TRBJ2-3|TRBV18|once
TGTGCCACCTCCGGGGGACAGGTCACAGATACGCAGTATTTT
CATSGGQVTDTQYF
>TRBD2|TRBJ2-1|TRBV29-1|.
TGCAGCGTTGGAACCGGGACTAGCGGGGGGGATGAGCAGTTCTTC
CSVGTGTSGGDEQFF
>TRBD2|TRBJ2-7|TRBV27|.
TGTGCCAGCAGTTTATCAGGCCCAGCGGGGTTCTACGAGCAGTACTTC
CASSLSGPAGFYEQYF
>.|TRBJ1-1|TRBV3-1/TRBV3-2|.
TGTGCCAGCAGCGGAGCGGGACTTGGGAACACTGAAGCTTTCTTT
CASSGAGLGNTEAFF
>.|TRBJ1-4|TRBV5-1|.
TGCGCCAGCAGCTTGGGACAGGCTAATGAAAAACTGTTTTTT
CASSLGQANEKLFF
>TRBD2|TRBJ2-5|TRBV5-5|.
TGTGCCAGCAGCAAAACTCCGGGACTAGCGGGGGGGGAGACCCAGTACTTC
CASSKTPGLAGGETQYF
>.|TRBJ2-5|TRBV12-3/TRBV12-4|few
TGTGCCAGCAGTTCCGGGACACCGGGAACCCAGTACTTC
CASSSGTPGTQYF
>.|TRBJ2-7|TRBV25-1|.
TGTGCCAGCAGTGTCGGCTACGAGCAGTACTTC
CASSVGYEQYF
>TRBD1|TRBJ2-2|TRBV2|.
TGTGCCAGCAGTGGGACAGGGCGTCACGGGGAGCTGTTTTTT
CASSGTGRHGELFF
>TRBD1|TRBJ1-2|TRBV19|few
TGTGCCAGTAGTATGGGGACAGGGTACTATGGCTACACCTTC
CASSMGTGYYGYTF
>.|TRBJ1-1|TRBV27|.
TGTGCCAGCAGCCAGGGCCTGAGGAACACTGAAGCTTTCTTT
CASSQGLRNTEAFF
>TRBD1|TRBJ1-2|TRBV19|.
TGTGCCAGTAGTATTGCATGGGGACAGGGACCCTATGGCTACACCTTC
CASSIAWGQGPYGYTF
>TRBD2|TRBJ2-1|TRBV7-9|.
TGTGCCAGCAGCCCAGGAGGCGGGGGGTACAGCTCCTACAATGAGCAGTTCTTC
CASSPGGGGYSSYNEQFF
>.|TRBJ2-2|TRBV10-3|.
TGTGCCACTACCAATACAGAAATCAGAAACACCGGGGAGCTGTTTTTT
CATTNTEIRNTGELFF
>TRBD1|TRBJ1-4|TRBV5-5|.
TGTGCCAGCAGCTTGGGAGGGGGCCCAACTAATGAAAAACTGTTTTTT
CASSLGGGPTNEKLFF
>.|TRBJ1-4|TRBV11-3|.
TGTGCCAGCAGCTTAGGGGGAGCTAATGAAAAACTGTTTTTT
CASSLGGANEKLFF
>TRBD1|TRBJ2-7|TRBV12-3/TRBV12-4|.
TGTGCCAGCAGCCAACAGGGGACCTACGAGCAGTACTTC
CASSQQGTYEQYF
>.|TRBJ2-5|TRBV19|.
TGTGCCACCCGATCAAACGGGGGGCGACAAGAGACCCAGTACTTC
CATRSNGGRQETQYF
>.|TRBJ2-3|TRBV20-1|.
TGCAGGACGGGTGAAGATACGCAGTATTTT
CRTGEDTQYF
>.|TRBJ2-2|TRBV5-8|.
TGTGCCAGCAGCCGGGCCCCTTCAGGGTTTACCAACACCGGGGAGCTGTTTTTT
CASSRAPSGFTNTGELFF
>.|TRBJ1-2|TRBV7-3|.
TGTGCCAGCTCGGGGGGGAGTAACTATGGCTACACCTTC
CASSGGSNYGYTF